The clone carrying this T cell receptor (beta chain) has only one observation. Its antigen is undetermined. The data originate from a study of T cell repertoires in cytomegalovirus infection. Study context: As its CMV epitopes, the study selected recently identified HLA-C-restricted and well-studied HLA-B-restricted targets. Public TCR beta signatures were indicative of both CMV infection and a matching HLA type. Whole-study results and caveats: Frequencies of public TCR beta families were cumulated, and this identified carriers of CMV plus the relevant HLA.

MiXCR was run by TCRdb on the reads, yielding one entry per CDR3 protein. The sample comprises 150,000 or so distinct CDR3 sequences, about 31% of which are singletons, and roughly 47% rests with the top ten. Trimming left V 6 bases short and J 3 bases short, with 14 bases between. There are 15 residues in the CDR3. Germline assignment: CDR1 SGHVS and CDR2 FNYEAQ. The chain carries TRBV7-6 and TRBJ1-4; D might be TRBD1 (6 bases). The receptor's source is a human donor in good health (CMV status not recorded). Some clones in this sample may be carry-over from other donors' samples. This material consisted of CD8+ T cells from cultured PBMCs, taken from culture after CMV antigen stimulation. For the CDR3, the DNA is TGTGCCAGCAGTCGCGGGGGCGAAGCTAATGAAAAACTGTTTTTT. As protein: CASSRGGEANEKLFF.